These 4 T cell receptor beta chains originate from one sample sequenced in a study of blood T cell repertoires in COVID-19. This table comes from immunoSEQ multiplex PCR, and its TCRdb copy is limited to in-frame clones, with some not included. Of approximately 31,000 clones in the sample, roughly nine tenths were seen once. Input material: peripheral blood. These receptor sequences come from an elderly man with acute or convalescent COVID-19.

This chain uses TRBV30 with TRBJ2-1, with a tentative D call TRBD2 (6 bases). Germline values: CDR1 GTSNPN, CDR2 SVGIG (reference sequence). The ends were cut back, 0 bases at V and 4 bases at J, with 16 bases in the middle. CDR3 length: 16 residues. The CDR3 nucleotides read TGTGCCTGGAGTGTACGGCGGTCGGGGAGGTACAATGAGCAGTTCTTC. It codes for CAWSVRRSGRYNEQFF.

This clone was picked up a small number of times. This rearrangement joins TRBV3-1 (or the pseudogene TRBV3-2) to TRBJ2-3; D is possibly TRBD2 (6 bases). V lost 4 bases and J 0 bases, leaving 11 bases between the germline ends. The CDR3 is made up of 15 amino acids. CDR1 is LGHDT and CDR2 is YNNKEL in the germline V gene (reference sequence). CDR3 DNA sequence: TGTGCCAGCAGCCTAGCGGTTTATAGCACAGATACGCAGTATTTT. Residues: CASSLAVYSTDTQYF.

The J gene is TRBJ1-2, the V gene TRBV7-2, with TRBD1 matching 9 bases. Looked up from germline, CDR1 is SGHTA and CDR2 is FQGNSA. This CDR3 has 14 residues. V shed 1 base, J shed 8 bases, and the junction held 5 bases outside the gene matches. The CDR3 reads CASSLDRGLRGYTF. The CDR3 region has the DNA TGTGCCAGCAGCTTAGACAGGGGGCTACGAGGCTACACCTTC.

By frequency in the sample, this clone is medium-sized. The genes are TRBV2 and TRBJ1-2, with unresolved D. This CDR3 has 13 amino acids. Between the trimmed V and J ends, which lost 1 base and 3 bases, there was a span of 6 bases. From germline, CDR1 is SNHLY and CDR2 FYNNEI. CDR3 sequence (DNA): TGTGCCAGCAGTGAAGGAGGATACTATGGCTACACCTTC. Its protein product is CASSEGGYYGYTF.